The TCR beta chain under discussion was sequenced for a study of control samples from healthy donors and cancer patients. V lost 3 bases, J lost 5 bases, and 3 bases stayed unmatched. Germline-derived CDR1 and CDR2 are MDHEN and SYDVKM. This CDR3 has 14 residues. Measured with immunoSEQ multiplex PCR; TCRdb has only the in-frame clones, and not every one. The sample has approximately 84,000 clones; 90% to 95% are singletons. The V and J genes are TRBV28 and TRBJ2-1, with 8 bases aligning to TRBD1. This receptor was obtained from a man under 40 in good health. Sequenced: blood. This CDR3 is CASSLDRDDNEQFF. The CDR3 DNA follows: TGTGCCAGCAGTTTGGACAGGGACGACAATGAGCAGTTCTTC.